The rows below give T cell receptor beta chains drawn from one sample of a study of blood T cell repertoires in COVID-19. The data were produced by immunoSEQ multiplex PCR, yet TCRdb's version contains in-frame clones alone and is incomplete. The top ten clones hold about 3% of a sample with approximately 240,000 clones, about 86% of them seen once. Sequenced sample: peripheral blood. The receptors derive from a woman in her twenties or thirties who had recovered from COVID-19. Each CDR3 is given with its conserved first and last residue. A row's size may be missing; if present it is once, few, many or a size class.

v_call | clone_size | cdr3_aa
TRBV13 | . | CASSIRGLNTEAFF
TRBV6-5 | . | CASSRGMNTEAFF
TRBV6-5 | . | CASSSEGAHTGELFF
TRBV30 | . | CAWATGTSGSPLHF
TRBV5-4 | . | CASSLGRQMNTEAFF
TRBV25-1 | . | CASKNRGPNTEAFF
TRBV2 | . | CASRSGDTYGYTF
TRBV5-4 | . | CASSSWGVHKETQYF
TRBV6-5 | . | CASSLLAGWYEQFF
TRBV6-6 | . | CASSLPGNQPQHF
TRBV5-1 | . | CASSLEASYEQYF
TRBV9 | . | CASSETGLYNEQFF
TRBV6-6 | . | CASSLNSFPGWTDTQYF
TRBV7-2 | . | CASSLERGGYNEQFF
TRBV5-1 | few | CASSQGTANTEAFF
TRBV6-4 | . | CASSTGQYNEQFF
TRBV7-8 | . | CASSPLEGLMKEKLFF
TRBV7-2 | . | CASSIRQGITEAFF
TRBV4-1 | . | CASSLSGGPLGDEQFF
TRBV9 | . | CASSVSGGAIDTQYF
TRBV7-5 | . | CARSSHRSSSYEQYF
TRBV5-4 | . | CASSPTGGTDTQYF
TRBV11-1 | . | CASSSGPDGTYEQYF